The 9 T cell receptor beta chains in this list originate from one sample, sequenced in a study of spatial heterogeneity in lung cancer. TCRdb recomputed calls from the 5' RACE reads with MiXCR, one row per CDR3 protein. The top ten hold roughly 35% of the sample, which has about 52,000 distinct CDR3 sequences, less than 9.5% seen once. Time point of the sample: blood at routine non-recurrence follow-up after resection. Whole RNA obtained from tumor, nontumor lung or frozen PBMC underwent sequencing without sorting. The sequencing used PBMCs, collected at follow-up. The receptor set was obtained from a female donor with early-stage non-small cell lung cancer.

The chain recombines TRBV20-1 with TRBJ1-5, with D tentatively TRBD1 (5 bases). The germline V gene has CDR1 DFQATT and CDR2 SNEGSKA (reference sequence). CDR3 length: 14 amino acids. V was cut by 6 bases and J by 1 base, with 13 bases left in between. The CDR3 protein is CSAKWAGSNQPQHF. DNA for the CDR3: TGCAGTGCAAAGTGGGCAGGGAGCAATCAGCCCCAGCATTTT.

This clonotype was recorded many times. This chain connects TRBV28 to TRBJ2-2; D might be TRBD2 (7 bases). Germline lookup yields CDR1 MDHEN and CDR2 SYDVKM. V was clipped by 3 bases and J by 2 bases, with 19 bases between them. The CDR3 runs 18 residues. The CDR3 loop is CASSFFPGRGPNTGELFF. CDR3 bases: TGTGCCAGCAGTTTTTTCCCGGGGCGGGGGCCCAACACCGGGGAGCTGTTTTTT. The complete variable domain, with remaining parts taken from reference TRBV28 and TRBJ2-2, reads DVKVTQSSRYLVKRTGEKVFLECVQDMDHENMFWYRQDPGLGLRLIYFSYDVKMKEKGDIPEGYSVSREKKERFSLILESASTNQTSMYLCASSFFPGRGPNTGELFFGEGSRLTVL.

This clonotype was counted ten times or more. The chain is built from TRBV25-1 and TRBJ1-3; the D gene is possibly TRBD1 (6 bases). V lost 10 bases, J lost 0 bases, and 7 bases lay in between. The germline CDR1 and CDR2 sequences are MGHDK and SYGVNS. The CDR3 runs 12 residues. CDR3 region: CATRGSGNTIYF. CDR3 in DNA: TGTGCCACCAGGGGCTCTGGAAACACCATATATTTT. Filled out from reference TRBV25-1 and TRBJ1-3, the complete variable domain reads EADIYQTPRYLVIGTGKKITLECSQTMGHDKMYWYQQDPGMELHLIHYSYGVNSTEKGDLSSESTVSRIRTEHFPLTLESARPSHTSQYLCATRGSGNTIYFGEGSWLTVV.

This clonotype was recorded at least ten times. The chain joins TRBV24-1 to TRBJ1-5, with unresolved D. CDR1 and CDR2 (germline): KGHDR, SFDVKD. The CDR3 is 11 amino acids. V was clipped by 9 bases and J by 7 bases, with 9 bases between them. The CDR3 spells CATGEWQPQHF. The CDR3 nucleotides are TGTGCCACCGGCGAATGGCAGCCCCAGCATTTT.

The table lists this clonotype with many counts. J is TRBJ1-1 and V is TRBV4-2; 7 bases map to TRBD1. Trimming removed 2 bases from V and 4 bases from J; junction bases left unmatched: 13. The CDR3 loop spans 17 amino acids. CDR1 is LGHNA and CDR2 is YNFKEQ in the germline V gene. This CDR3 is CASSQRQGAARATEAFF. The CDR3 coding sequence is TGTGCCAGCAGCCAACGACAGGGAGCTGCACGGGCCACTGAAGCTTTCTTT.

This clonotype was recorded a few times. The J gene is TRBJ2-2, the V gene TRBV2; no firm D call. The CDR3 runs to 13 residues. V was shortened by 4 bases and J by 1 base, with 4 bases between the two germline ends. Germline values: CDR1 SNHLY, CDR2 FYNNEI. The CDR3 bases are TGTGCCAGCAGTGCCAGGAACACCGGGGAGCTGTTTTTT. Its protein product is CASSARNTGELFF.

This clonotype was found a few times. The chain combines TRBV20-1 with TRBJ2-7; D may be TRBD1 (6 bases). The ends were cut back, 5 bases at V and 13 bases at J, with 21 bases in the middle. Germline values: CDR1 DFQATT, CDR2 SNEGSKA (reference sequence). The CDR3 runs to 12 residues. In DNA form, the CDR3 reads TGCAGTGCTCGAGTAGGGGACAATTTAGAATACTTC. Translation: CSARVGDNLEYF.

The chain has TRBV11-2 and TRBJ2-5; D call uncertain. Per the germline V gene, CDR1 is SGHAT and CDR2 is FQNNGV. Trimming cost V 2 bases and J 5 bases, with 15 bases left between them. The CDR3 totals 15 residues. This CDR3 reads CASSLRDTSQETQYF. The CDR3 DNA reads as TGTGCCAGCAGCTTAAGGGATACCTCCCAGGAGACCCAGTACTTC.

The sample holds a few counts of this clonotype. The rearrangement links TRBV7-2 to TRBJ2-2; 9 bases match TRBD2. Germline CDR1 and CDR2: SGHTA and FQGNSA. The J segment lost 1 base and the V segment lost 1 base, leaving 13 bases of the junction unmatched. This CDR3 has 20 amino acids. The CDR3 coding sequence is TGTGCCAGCAGCTTAGTTCACCCACGGCTACTAGCGGGGAACACCGGGGAGCTGTTTTTT. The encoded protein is CASSLVHPRLLAGNTGELFF.